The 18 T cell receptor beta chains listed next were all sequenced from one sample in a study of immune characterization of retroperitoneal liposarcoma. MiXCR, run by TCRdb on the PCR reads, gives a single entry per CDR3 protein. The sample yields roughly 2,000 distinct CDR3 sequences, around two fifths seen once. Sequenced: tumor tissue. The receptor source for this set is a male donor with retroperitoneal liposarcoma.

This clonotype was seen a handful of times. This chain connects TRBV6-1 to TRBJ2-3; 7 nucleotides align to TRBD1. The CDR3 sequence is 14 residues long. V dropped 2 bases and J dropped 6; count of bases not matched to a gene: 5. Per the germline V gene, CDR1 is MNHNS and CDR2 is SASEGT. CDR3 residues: CASSESPDRDTQYF. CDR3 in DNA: TGTGCCAGCAGTGAATCCCCGGACAGGGATACGCAGTATTTT.

CDR3 DNA: TGTGCCAGCAGCTTAGTGGCGAGCCAAGAGACCCAGTACTTC. Its translation: CASSLVASQETQYF. This chain connects TRBV11-3 to TRBJ2-5; D call uncertain. The CDR3 sequence is 14 residues long. Between the trimmed V and J ends, which lost 1 base and 1 base, there was a span of 7 bases. CDR1 and CDR2 (germline): SGHNT, YENEEA.

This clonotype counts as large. The CDR3 protein is CASSLPHGMTYEQYF. CDR3 bases: TGTGCCAGCAGTCTTCCCCACGGGATGACCTACGAGCAGTACTTC. This rearrangement joins TRBV6-1 to TRBJ2-1, with D perhaps TRBD2 (5 bases). TRBJ2-7 explains the end of the DNA better; the J call may be wrong. The CDR3 length is 15 residues. CDR1 and CDR2 (germline): MNHNS, SASEGT.

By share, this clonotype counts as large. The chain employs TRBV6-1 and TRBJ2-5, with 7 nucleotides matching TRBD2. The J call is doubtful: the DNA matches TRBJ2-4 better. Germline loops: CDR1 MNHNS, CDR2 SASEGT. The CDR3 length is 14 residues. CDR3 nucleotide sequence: TGTGCCAGCAGTAGCGGGATAGCCAAAAACATTCAGTACTTC. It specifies CASSSGIAKNIQYF.

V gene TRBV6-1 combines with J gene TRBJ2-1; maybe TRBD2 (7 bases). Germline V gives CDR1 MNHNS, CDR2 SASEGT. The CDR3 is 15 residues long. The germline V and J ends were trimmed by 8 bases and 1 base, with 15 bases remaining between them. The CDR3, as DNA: TGTGCCAGCTCCCAAGGGGGGGTTTCCTACAATGAGCAGTTCTTC. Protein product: CASSQGGVSYNEQFF.

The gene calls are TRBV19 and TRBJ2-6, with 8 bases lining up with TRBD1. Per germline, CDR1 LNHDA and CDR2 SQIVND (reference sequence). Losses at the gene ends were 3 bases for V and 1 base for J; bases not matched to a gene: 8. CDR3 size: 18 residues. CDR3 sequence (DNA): TGTGCCAGTAGTATCGGGAGACAGGGGCTTTCTGGGGCCAACGTCCTGACTTTC. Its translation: CASSIGRQGLSGANVLTF.

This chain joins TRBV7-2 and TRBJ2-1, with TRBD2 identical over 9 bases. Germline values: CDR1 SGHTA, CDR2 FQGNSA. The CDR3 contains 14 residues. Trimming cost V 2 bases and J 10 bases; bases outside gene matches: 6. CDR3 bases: TGTGCCAGCAGCTTACGGACTAGCGACTACGAGCAGTTCTTC. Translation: CASSLRTSDYEQFF. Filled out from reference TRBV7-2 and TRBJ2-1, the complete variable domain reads GAGVSQSPSNKVTEKGKDVELRCDPISGHTALYWYRQSLGQGLEFLIYFQGNSAPDKSGLPSDRFSAERTGGSVSTLTIQRTQQEDSAVYLCASSLRTSDYEQFFGPGTRLTVL.

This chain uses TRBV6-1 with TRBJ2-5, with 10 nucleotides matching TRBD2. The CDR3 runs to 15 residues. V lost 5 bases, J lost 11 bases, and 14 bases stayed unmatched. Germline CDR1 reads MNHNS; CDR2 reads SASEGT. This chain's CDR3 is CASSSVTSGHNEQYF. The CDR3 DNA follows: TGTGCCAGCAGTTCCGTGACTAGCGGGCACAATGAGCAGTACTTC.

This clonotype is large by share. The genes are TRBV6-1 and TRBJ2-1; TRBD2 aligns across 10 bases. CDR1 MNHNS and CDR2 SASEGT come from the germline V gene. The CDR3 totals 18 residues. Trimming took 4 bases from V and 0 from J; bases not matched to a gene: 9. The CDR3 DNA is TGTGCCAGCAGTGCGGCTAGCGGGGGTCTTAGCTCCTACAATGAGCAGTTCTTC. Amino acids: CASSAASGGLSSYNEQFF.

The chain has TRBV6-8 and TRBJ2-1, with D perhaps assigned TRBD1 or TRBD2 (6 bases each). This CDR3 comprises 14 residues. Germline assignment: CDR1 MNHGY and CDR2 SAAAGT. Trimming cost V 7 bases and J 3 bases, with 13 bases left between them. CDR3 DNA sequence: TGTGCCAGCAAATCGGAGGGGGACTACAATGAGCAGTTCTTC. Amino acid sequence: CASKSEGDYNEQFF.

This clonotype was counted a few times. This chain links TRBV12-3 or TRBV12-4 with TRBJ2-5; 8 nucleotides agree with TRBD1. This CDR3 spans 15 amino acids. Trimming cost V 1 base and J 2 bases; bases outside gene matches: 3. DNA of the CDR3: TGTGCCAGCAGTTTAGGACAGGGGATTCAAGAGACCCAGTACTTC. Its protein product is CASSLGQGIQETQYF.

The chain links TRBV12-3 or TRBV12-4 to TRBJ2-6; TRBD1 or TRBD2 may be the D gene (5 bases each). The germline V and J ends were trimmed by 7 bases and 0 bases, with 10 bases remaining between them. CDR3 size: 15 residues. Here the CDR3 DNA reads TGTGCCAGCAAGGGACGTTCCTCTGGGGCCAACGTCCTGACTTTC. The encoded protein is CASKGRSSGANVLTF.

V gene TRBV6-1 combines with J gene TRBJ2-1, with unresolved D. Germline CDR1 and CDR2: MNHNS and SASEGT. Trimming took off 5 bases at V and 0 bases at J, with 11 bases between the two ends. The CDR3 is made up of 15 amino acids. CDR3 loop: CASSYEPSSYNEQFF. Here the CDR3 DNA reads TGTGCCAGCAGTTATGAGCCAAGCTCCTACAATGAGCAGTTCTTC.

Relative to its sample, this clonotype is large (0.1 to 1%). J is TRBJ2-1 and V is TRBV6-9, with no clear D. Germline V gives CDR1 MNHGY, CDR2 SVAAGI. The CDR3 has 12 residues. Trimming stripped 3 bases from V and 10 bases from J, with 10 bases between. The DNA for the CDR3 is TGTGCCAGCAGTTACGCCGCCTACGAGCAGTTCTTC. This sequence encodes CASSYAAYEQFF.

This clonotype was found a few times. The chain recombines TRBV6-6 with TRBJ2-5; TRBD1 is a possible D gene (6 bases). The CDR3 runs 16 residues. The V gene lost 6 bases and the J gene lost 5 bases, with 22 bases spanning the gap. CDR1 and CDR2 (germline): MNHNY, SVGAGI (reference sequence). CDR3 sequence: CASSLRVPDSWETQYF. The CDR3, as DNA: TGTGCCAGCAGCTTACGGGTCCCGGACAGTTGGGAGACCCAGTACTTC.

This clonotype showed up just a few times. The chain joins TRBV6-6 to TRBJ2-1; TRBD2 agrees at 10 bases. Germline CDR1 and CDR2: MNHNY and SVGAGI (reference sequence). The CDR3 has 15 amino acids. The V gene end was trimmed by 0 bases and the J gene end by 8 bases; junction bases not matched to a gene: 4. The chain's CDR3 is CASSYSSGGAHEQFF. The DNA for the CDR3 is TGTGCCAGCAGTTACTCCAGCGGGGGGGCCCATGAGCAGTTCTTC.

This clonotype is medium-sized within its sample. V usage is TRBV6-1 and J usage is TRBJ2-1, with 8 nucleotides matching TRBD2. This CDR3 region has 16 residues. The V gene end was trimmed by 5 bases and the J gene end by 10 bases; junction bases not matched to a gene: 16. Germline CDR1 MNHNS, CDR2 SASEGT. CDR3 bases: TGTGCCAGCAGTCGTACCGGGACTAGGGGAGATTACGAGCAGTTCTTC. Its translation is CASSRTGTRGDYEQFF.

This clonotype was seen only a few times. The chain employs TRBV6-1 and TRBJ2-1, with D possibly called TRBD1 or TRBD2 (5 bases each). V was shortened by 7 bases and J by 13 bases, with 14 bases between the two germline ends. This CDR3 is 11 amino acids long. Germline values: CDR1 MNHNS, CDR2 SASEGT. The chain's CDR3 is CASNAEGFQFF. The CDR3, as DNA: TGTGCCAGCAACGCCGAGGGGTTTCAGTTCTTC.